This record covers a single T cell receptor beta chain. The V end lost 3 bases, the J end lost 5 bases, and 13 bases lay between the germline ends. The CDR3 loop spans 14 amino acids. Germline V gene lookup returns CDR1 MNHNS and CDR2 SASEGT. The data were taken from a study of technical replicates of blood from a few donors. The data were produced by immunoSEQ multiplex PCR, yet TCRdb's version contains in-frame clones alone and is incomplete. The repertoire includes about 69,000 clones, 80% to 90% of them detected once, and 4% to 5% sits in the top ten. This rearrangement joins TRBV6-1 to TRBJ1-2; D is ambiguous. This receptor was obtained from a human donor in good health. Some clones in this sample may be carry-over from other donors' samples. The sequenced sample consisted of PBMCs. The CDR3 here is CASSESPGAYGYTF. DNA for the CDR3: TGTGCCAGCAGTGAGAGCCCAGGCGCTTATGGCTACACCTTC.